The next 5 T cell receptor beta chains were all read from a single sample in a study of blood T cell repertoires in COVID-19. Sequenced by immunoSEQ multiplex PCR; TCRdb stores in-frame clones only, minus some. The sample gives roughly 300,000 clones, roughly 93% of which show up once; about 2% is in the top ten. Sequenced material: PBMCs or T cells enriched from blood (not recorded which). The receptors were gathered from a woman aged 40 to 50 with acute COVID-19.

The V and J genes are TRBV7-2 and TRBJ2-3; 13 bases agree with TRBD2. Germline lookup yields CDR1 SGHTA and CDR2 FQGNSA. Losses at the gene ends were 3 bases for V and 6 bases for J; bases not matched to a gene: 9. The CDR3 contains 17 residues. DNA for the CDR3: TGTGCCAGCAGCTTGCAACTAGCGGGAGGGCGTACCGATACGCAGTATTTT. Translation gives CASSLQLAGGRTDTQYF.

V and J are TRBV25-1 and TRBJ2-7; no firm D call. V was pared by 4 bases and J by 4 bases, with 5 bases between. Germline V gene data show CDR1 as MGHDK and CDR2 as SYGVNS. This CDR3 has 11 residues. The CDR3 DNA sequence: TGTGCCAGCAGTGGACATTACGAGCAGTACTTC. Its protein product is CASSGHYEQYF.

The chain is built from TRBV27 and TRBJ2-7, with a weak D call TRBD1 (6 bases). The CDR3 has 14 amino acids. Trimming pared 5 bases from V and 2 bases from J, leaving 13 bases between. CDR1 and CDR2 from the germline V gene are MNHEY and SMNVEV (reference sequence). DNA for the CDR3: TGTGCCAGCAGTAACACAGGGCCACCCTACGAGCAGTACTTC. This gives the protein CASSNTGPPYEQYF.

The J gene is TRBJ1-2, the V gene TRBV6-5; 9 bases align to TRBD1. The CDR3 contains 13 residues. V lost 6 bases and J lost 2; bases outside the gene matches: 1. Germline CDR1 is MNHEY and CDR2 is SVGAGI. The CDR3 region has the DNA TGTGCCAGCAGGGGACAGGGCAACTATGGCTACACCTTC. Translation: CASRGQGNYGYTF.

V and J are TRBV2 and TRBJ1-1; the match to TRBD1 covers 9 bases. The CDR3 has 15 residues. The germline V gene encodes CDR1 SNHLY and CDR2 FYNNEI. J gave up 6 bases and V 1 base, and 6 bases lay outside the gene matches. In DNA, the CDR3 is TGTGCCAGCAGTGAAGGGGGGACAGGGTTCCCTGAAGCTTTCTTT. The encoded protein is CASSEGGTGFPEAFF.